The 15 T cell receptor beta chains in this list originate from one sample, sequenced in a study of blood T cells in healthy people across ages. Using a J-beta primer mix together with a sample-barcoded 5' primer, a second PCR was run for about 7 to 12 cycles. TCRdb re-called the 5' RACE reads with MiXCR, one entry per CDR3 protein. Found here are some 560,000 distinct CDR3 sequences, about 27% of them singletons; the top ten hold 3% to 4.5%. These same data were also listed under a study on T cells of mothers and their children.

The material sequenced was blood. The origin of the receptors is a boy aged 2 to 10 in good health.

This chain links TRBV6-2 or TRBV6-3 with TRBJ2-7; D is unclear. V lost 4 bases, J lost 2 bases, and 15 bases lay in between. Germline CDR1 MNHEY, CDR2 SVGEGT. The CDR3 totals 15 residues. The CDR3 reads CASSSLIPNPYEQYF. The CDR3 bases are TGTGCCAGCAGTTCTCTAATCCCCAACCCCTACGAGCAGTACTTC.

The V gene is TRBV29-1, the J gene TRBJ1-4; maybe TRBD1 (5 bases). The CDR3 totals 13 residues. Trimming took 4 bases from V and 4 from J, leaving 10 bases between them. Germline V lookup: CDR1 SQVTM, CDR2 ANQGSEA. The CDR3 sequence: CSVGQSFNEKLFF. Written as DNA, the CDR3 is TGCAGCGTTGGACAGTCGTTTAATGAAAAACTGTTTTTT.

The chain has TRBV3-1 and TRBJ1-1; D ambiguous. The CDR3 consists of 14 residues. Germline V CDR1 and CDR2: LGHDT, YNNKEL (reference sequence). Trimming cost V 2 bases and J 0 bases, with 7 bases left between them. The CDR3 DNA follows: TGTGCCAGCAGCCAAAGCGGAGTGAACACTGAAGCTTTCTTT. This codes for CASSQSGVNTEAFF.

In its sample, this clonotype was seen a few times. The rearrangement uses TRBV27 and TRBJ2-2, with D tentatively TRBD2 (5 bases). CDR1 MNHEY and CDR2 SMNVEV come from the germline V gene (reference sequence). Trimming removed 4 bases at V and 1 base at J, with 16 bases between. The CDR3 runs 17 residues. The CDR3 reads CASSSPLTNRNTGELFF. CDR3 nucleotide sequence: TGTGCCAGCAGTTCTCCCCTGACTAACAGGAACACCGGGGAGCTGTTTTTT.

CDR3 sequence: CSVDQGLYQETQYF. The CDR3 coding sequence is TGCAGCGTTGATCAGGGTCTCTACCAAGAGACCCAGTACTTC. The J gene is TRBJ2-5, the V gene TRBV29-1; TRBD1 might be the D (5 bases). V lost 3 bases to trimming and J lost 0 bases, with 11 bases between them. Germline CDR1 and CDR2: SQVTM and ANQGSEA. The CDR3 extends over 14 amino acids.

This chain links TRBV24-1 with TRBJ2-2, with D perhaps matching TRBD1 (6 bases). The V gene's germline CDR1 is KGHDR and CDR2 SFDVKD. Deletions cut 12 bases from V and 2 bases from J, with 15 bases between. This CDR3 comprises 14 residues. CDR3 in amino acids: CASADSLNTGELFF. The CDR3 nucleotides are TGTGCCTCCGCGGACAGCTTAAACACCGGGGAGCTGTTTTTT.

The chain has TRBV4-3 and TRBJ1-1; TRBD1 aligns across 8 bases. Germline values: CDR1 LGHNA, CDR2 YSLEER. This CDR3 region has 14 residues. J gave up 11 bases and V 0 bases, and 8 bases lay outside the gene matches. CDR3 nucleotide sequence: TGCGCCAGCAGCCAAGACAGGGGGCCCGAGTTGGCTTTCTTT. Translation gives CASSQDRGPELAFF.

CDR3 DNA sequence: TGTGCCATCAGTGACCGGGGACAGGGGAGGAAGGAGCAGTACTTC. Its translation is CAISDRGQGRKEQYF. The V and J genes are TRBV10-3 and TRBJ2-7; 10 bases are a match to TRBD1. This CDR3 is 15 amino acids long. Germline loops: CDR1 ENHRY, CDR2 SYGVKD. V shed 3 bases, J shed 7 bases, and the junction held 9 bases outside the gene matches.

This clonotype showed up just a few times. The V gene is TRBV7-9, the J gene TRBJ2-5; TRBD2 aligns across 7 bases. Judging by the DNA end, TRBJ2-7 fits better; the J call may be wrong. The CDR3 contains 14 residues. The germline V gene has CDR1 SEHNR and CDR2 FQNEAQ (reference sequence). CDR3 bases: TGTGCCAGCAGCTTAGCAAGCGGGAAGGACGAGCAGTACTTC. This sequence encodes CASSLASGKDEQYF.

Only a few counts were recorded for this clonotype. The J gene is TRBJ1-2, the V gene TRBV4-2; maybe TRBD1 (6 bases). Per the germline V gene, CDR1 is LGHNA and CDR2 is YNFKEQ. This CDR3 contains 16 residues. Trimming shortened V by 4 bases and J by 5 bases, and 20 bases separated the two germline ends. The DNA of the CDR3 is TGTGCCAGCAGCCGCGAGAGAACAGGGCAGGGATATGGCTACACCTTC. It codes for CASSRERTGQGYGYTF.

This clonotype was seen more than once but under ten times. The gene calls are TRBV30 and TRBJ2-3; no clear D gene. In germline, CDR1 is GTSNPN, CDR2 SVGIG (reference sequence). The CDR3 spans 12 residues. V lost 0 bases, J lost 2 bases, and 3 bases lay in between. The CDR3 here is CAWSVNTDTQYF. CDR3 DNA: TGTGCCTGGAGTGTCAACACAGATACGCAGTATTTT.

The rearrangement uses TRBV6-5 and TRBJ2-3; TRBD1 is a possible D gene (5 bases). V dropped 5 bases and J dropped 4 bases, with 16 bases sitting between them. Germline V lookup: CDR1 MNHEY, CDR2 SVGAGI. This CDR3 is built from 15 residues. The CDR3 reads CASSRLWGRADTQYF. The CDR3 coding sequence is TGTGCCAGCAGTCGACTTTGGGGCAGGGCAGATACGCAGTATTTT.

In this sample, this clonotype turned up a few times. V and J are TRBV7-9 and TRBJ1-4, with D unclear. The CDR3 length is 12 residues. Germline values: CDR1 SEHNR, CDR2 FQNEAQ (reference sequence). V lost 5 bases, J lost 5 bases, and 6 bases lay in between. The DNA of the CDR3 is TGTGCCAGCAGCCCCAGGAATGAAAAACTGTTTTTT. It translates to CASSPRNEKLFF. Complete variable domain (other parts from reference TRBV7-9 and TRBJ1-4): DTGVSQNPRHKITKRGQNVTFRCDPISEHNRLYWYRQTLGQGPEFLTYFQNEAQLEKSRLLSDRFSAERPKGSFSTLEIQRTEQGDSAMYLCASSPRNEKLFFGSGTQLSVL.

This clonotype was detected ten times or more. V is TRBV7-9 and J is TRBJ2-5; D uncertain. This CDR3 comprises 13 residues. Germline V gene sequence: CDR1 SEHNR, CDR2 FQNEAQ (reference sequence). Trimming shortened V by 0 bases and J by 4 bases, and 6 bases separated the two germline ends. The CDR3 here is CASSLAVLETQYF. Written as DNA, the CDR3 is TGTGCCAGCAGCTTAGCGGTGTTAGAGACCCAGTACTTC.

The chain recombines TRBV20-1 with TRBJ2-3, with 8 positions matching TRBD2. CDR3 length: 14 amino acids. Trimming removed 6 bases from V and 7 bases from J; junction bases left unmatched: 12. CDR1 is DFQATT, CDR2 SNEGSKA, per germline (reference sequence). CDR3 in DNA: TGCAGTGCCCTGTCGGGGGGGCCCTATAATACGCAGTATTTT. Its translation is CSALSGGPYNTQYF.